This T cell receptor (beta chain) came from a study of post-analysis software for immune sequencing data. As for the study in general: Progressive-relapsing, secondary progressive and relapsing-remitting multiple sclerosis were among the disease courses included. Overall study findings and caveats: Patients showed TRBV5-6, TRBV5-1 and TRBV20-1 among four to six TRBV segments more frequent than in controls. Comparison with controls showed significantly lower normalized Chao1 diversity in multiple sclerosis patients.

The CDR3 runs to 15 residues. Looked up from germline, CDR1 is SGHAT and CDR2 is FQNNGV. With 2 bases removed from V and 3 bases from J, the gap between germline ends came to 11 bases. Concerning this clonotype itself: Its specificity is unknown.

cDNA libraries of TCR beta carried unique molecular identifiers. TCRdb independently ran MiXCR on the PCR reads; one entry per CDR3 protein. This table has hundreds of thousands of distinct CDR3 sequences, less than 35% appearing once. Sequenced material: blood. The receptor's source is a girl aged 5 to 17 with multiple sclerosis. The V gene is TRBV11-2, the J gene TRBJ1-5, with D tentatively TRBD1 (6 bases). CDR3 bases: TGTGCCAGCAGCTTAACTTCAGGGGCCAATCAGCCCCAGCATTTT. Translated: CASSLTSGANQPQHF.